The 6 T cell receptor beta chains presented below share a single source sample, sequenced in a study of T cells in Graves' hyperthyroidism and ophthalmopathy. Amplification of TCR beta CDR3 regions was performed using RNA transcripts as template. HTBI primers were employed in a first-round RT-PCR of the TCR CDR3. From the multiplex PCR reads, TCRdb called clonotypes with MiXCR, one entry per CDR3 protein. The sample includes about 500,000 distinct CDR3 sequences, around 15% of them seen just once. Sequences were obtained from blood. Every receptor here comes from a woman between 25 and 40 years old with Graves' ophthalmopathy.

A word on this clonotype: A much bigger clone sits one base away, suggesting this may be a read error. This chain joins TRBV6-1 and TRBJ2-7; a possible D gene is TRBD1 (6 bases). V lost 2 bases, J lost 5 bases, and 13 bases lay in between. CDR1 is MNHNS, CDR2 SASEGT, per germline. This CDR3 has 14 amino acids. CDR3 in DNA: TGTGCCAGCAGTGAACAGGGGATGGGGCACGAGCAGTACTTC. Translation gives CASSEQGMGHEQYF.

This clonotype was observed at least ten times. V gene TRBV20-1 combines with J gene TRBJ2-3; a possible D gene is TRBD1 (5 bases). CDR3 length: 20 amino acids. V was trimmed by 3 bases and J by 6 bases, leaving 34 bases between them. The V gene's germline CDR1 is DFQATT and CDR2 SNEGSKA (reference sequence). The CDR3 loop is CSARGPEGGAVGKGSDTQYF. The CDR3 coding sequence is TGCAGTGCTAGGGGGCCCGAAGGTGGGGCCGTGGGAAAAGGGTCGGATACGCAGTATTTT.

This clonotype was seen more than once but under ten times. The V gene is TRBV19, the J gene TRBJ2-4; 9 positions agree with TRBD1. V shed 3 bases, J shed 7 bases, and the junction held 7 bases outside the gene matches. This CDR3 comprises 15 residues. Germline CDR1 is LNHDA and CDR2 is SQIVND (reference sequence). CDR3 sequence (DNA): TGTGCCAGTAGTATCTTCGGGACAGGGAGGAACATTCAGTACTTC. Protein: CASSIFGTGRNIQYF.

This clonotype was found a few times. This chain uses TRBV20-1 with TRBJ2-7; unclear D gene. The CDR3 totals 10 residues. Germline loops: CDR1 DFQATT, CDR2 SNEGSKA (reference sequence). V lost 3 bases, J lost 11 bases, and 11 bases lay in between. CDR3 bases: TGCAGTGCTAGGCGCGGAGAGGAGTACTTC. Residues: CSARRGEEYF.

The chain carries TRBV20-1 and TRBJ2-1, with D uncertain. Germline assignment: CDR1 DFQATT and CDR2 SNEGSKA (reference sequence). This CDR3 region has 10 residues. V gave up 3 bases and J gave up 8 bases, with 5 bases separating them. This CDR3 is CSARVYEQFF. The DNA of the CDR3 is TGCAGTGCTAGGGTTTATGAGCAGTTCTTC.

This clonotype came up a few times. The V and J genes are TRBV12-3 or TRBV12-4 and TRBJ2-7; 11 nucleotides align to TRBD2. This CDR3 has 16 residues. V dropped 3 bases and J dropped 4; count of bases not matched to a gene: 8. In DNA, the CDR3 is TGTGCCAGCAGTTTTAGTCGTACTAGCGGGAGTTACGAGCAGTACTTC. Residues: CASSFSRTSGSYEQYF.